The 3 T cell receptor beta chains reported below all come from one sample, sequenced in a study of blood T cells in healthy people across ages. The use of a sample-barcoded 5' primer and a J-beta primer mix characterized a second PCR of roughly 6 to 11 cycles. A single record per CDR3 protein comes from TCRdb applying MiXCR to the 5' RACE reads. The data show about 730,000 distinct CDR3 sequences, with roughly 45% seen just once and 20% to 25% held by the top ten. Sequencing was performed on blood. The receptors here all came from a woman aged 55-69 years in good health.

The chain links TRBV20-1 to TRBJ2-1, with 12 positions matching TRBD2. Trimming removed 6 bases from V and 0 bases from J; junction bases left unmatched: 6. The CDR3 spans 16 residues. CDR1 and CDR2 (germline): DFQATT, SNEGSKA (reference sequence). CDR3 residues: CSALRTSGVSYNEQFF. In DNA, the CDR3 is TGCAGTGCCCTTCGGACTAGCGGGGTCTCCTACAATGAGCAGTTCTTC.

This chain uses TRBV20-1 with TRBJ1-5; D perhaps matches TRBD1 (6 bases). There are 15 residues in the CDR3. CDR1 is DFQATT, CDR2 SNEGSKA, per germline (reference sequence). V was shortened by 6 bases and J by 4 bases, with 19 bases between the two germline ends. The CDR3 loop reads CSARTAGALNQPQHF. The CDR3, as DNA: TGCAGTGCCCGGACGGCGGGGGCCTTGAATCAGCCCCAGCATTTT.

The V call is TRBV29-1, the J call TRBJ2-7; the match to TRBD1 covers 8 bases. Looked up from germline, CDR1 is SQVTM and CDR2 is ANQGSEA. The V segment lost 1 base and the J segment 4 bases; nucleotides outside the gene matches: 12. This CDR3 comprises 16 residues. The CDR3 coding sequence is TGCAGCGTTGAAGGGGGGCGACAGGGGAAGACTTACGAGCAGTACTTC. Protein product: CSVEGGRQGKTYEQYF.